This is a list of T cell receptor beta chains from one sample in a study of human T cells and chemical hapten exposure. From the RACE reads, TCRdb called clonotypes with MiXCR, one entry per CDR3 protein. The sample consists of about 160,000 distinct CDR3 sequences, about a quarter of them appearing once. Sequences were derived from whole blood, sampled in connection with sensitization to the hapten diphenylcyclopropenone (DPC). These receptors originate from a woman aged 18 to 35 with alopecia areata. Some clones in this sample may be carry-over from other donors' samples. CDR3s include the opening cysteine and the closing phenylalanine or tryptophan. Each record gives: D gene, V gene, J gene, clone size, CDR3 protein, CDR3 DNA. A D gene is named only where the DNA matches it firmly. The size entry is marked missing in some rows and otherwise reads once, few, many or a size class.

D gene: -; V gene: TRBV6-1; J gene: TRBJ2-3; clone size: -; CDR3 protein: CASSPGITDTQYF; CDR3 DNA: TGTGCCAGCAGCCCGGGAATCACAGATACGCAGTATTTT
D gene: -; V gene: TRBV20-1; J gene: TRBJ2-7; clone size: -; CDR3 protein: CSARGLVYEQYF; CDR3 DNA: TGCAGTGCTAGAGGACTAGTCTACGAGCAGTACTTC
D gene: -; V gene: TRBV20-1; J gene: TRBJ1-5; clone size: -; CDR3 protein: CSASPGNQPQHF; CDR3 DNA: TGCAGTGCTAGTCCTGGCAATCAGCCCCAGCATTTT
D gene: TRBD2; V gene: TRBV19; J gene: TRBJ2-1; clone size: -; CDR3 protein: CASSSGVVYNEQFF; CDR3 DNA: TGTGCCAGTTCTAGCGGGGTTGTATACAATGAGCAGTTCTTC
D gene: -; V gene: TRBV29-1; J gene: TRBJ1-1; clone size: many; CDR3 protein: CSVDRGVF; CDR3 DNA: TGCAGCGTTGATCGCGGGGTTTTT
D gene: TRBD1; V gene: TRBV12-5; J gene: TRBJ1-2; clone size: -; CDR3 protein: CASGGTGDAFYGYTF; CDR3 DNA: TGTGCTAGTGGCGGGACAGGGGACGCTTTCTATGGCTACACCTTC
D gene: TRBD1; V gene: TRBV6-5; J gene: TRBJ1-2; clone size: -; CDR3 protein: CASGGGQGADGYTF; CDR3 DNA: TGTGCCAGCGGGGGGGGACAGGGGGCTGATGGCTACACCTTC
D gene: TRBD2; V gene: TRBV6-5; J gene: TRBJ2-7; clone size: few; CDR3 protein: CASSSQPGLAIYEQYF; CDR3 DNA: TGTGCCAGCAGTTCCCAACCGGGACTAGCGATCTACGAGCAGTACTTC
D gene: TRBD1; V gene: TRBV5-1; J gene: TRBJ1-2; clone size: -; CDR3 protein: CASSFQTGTGGGYTF; CDR3 DNA: TGCGCCAGCAGCTTCCAAACCGGGACAGGGGGAGGCTACACCTTC
D gene: -; V gene: TRBV7-9; J gene: TRBJ2-5; clone size: -; CDR3 protein: CANSPGEYQETQYF; CDR3 DNA: TGTGCCAACAGCCCGGGGGAGTACCAAGAGACCCAGTACTTC
D gene: -; V gene: TRBV9; J gene: TRBJ1-2; clone size: -; CDR3 protein: CASSGQRDYGYTF; CDR3 DNA: TGTGCCAGCAGCGGACAGAGAGACTATGGCTACACCTTC
D gene: -; V gene: TRBV29-1; J gene: TRBJ1-5; clone size: -; CDR3 protein: CSVQQGAGNQPQHF; CDR3 DNA: TGCAGCGTCCAACAGGGTGCGGGGAATCAGCCCCAGCATTTT
D gene: -; V gene: TRBV29-1; J gene: TRBJ1-1; clone size: few; CDR3 protein: CSVAPNTEAFF; CDR3 DNA: TGCAGCGTTGCCCCGAACACTGAAGCTTTCTTT
D gene: -; V gene: TRBV6-2/TRBV6-3; J gene: TRBJ2-7; clone size: -; CDR3 protein: CASSPTGGEQYF; CDR3 DNA: TGTGCCAGCAGTCCCACCGGGGGAGAGCAGTACTTC
D gene: TRBD2; V gene: TRBV12-3/TRBV12-4; J gene: TRBJ2-7; clone size: -; CDR3 protein: CASSFSLAGGPSTYEQYF; CDR3 DNA: TGTGCCAGCAGTTTTTCGTTAGCGGGAGGGCCGTCGACCTACGAGCAGTACTTC
D gene: -; V gene: TRBV20-1; J gene: TRBJ2-7; clone size: few; CDR3 protein: CSARETATYEQYF; CDR3 DNA: TGCAGTGCTAGAGAGACGGCCACCTACGAGCAGTACTTC
D gene: -; V gene: TRBV15; J gene: TRBJ1-5; clone size: few; CDR3 protein: CATSREADSYSNQPQHF; CDR3 DNA: TGTGCCACCAGCAGAGAAGCTGACAGCTATAGCAATCAGCCCCAGCATTTT
D gene: -; V gene: TRBV10-2; J gene: TRBJ2-1; clone size: -; CDR3 protein: CASRQGGSYNEQFF; CDR3 DNA: TGCGCCAGCAGACAGGGAGGCTCCTACAATGAGCAGTTCTTC
D gene: TRBD2; V gene: TRBV4-1; J gene: TRBJ2-5; clone size: many; CDR3 protein: CASRRVAGLETQYF; CDR3 DNA: TGCGCCAGCAGAAGGGTAGCGGGACTAGAGACCCAGTACTTC
D gene: -; V gene: TRBV7-3; J gene: TRBJ2-5; clone size: many; CDR3 protein: CAMRLTAGQETQYF; CDR3 DNA: TGTGCCATGCGACTAACTGCGGGCCAAGAGACCCAGTACTTC
D gene: TRBD2; V gene: TRBV29-1; J gene: TRBJ2-6; clone size: few; CDR3 protein: CSIRERGTNSGANVLTF; CDR3 DNA: TGCAGCATTAGGGAGCGGGGGACGAACTCTGGGGCCAACGTCCTGACTTTC
D gene: TRBD1; V gene: TRBV15; J gene: TRBJ2-7; clone size: -; CDR3 protein: CATQSPDRGYEQYF; CDR3 DNA: TGTGCCACCCAGTCTCCGGACAGGGGGTACGAGCAGTACTTC
D gene: -; V gene: TRBV20-1; J gene: TRBJ1-1; clone size: few; CDR3 protein: CSASTDLNTEAFF; CDR3 DNA: TGCAGTGCTAGTACGGACCTGAACACTGAAGCTTTCTTT
D gene: -; V gene: TRBV19; J gene: TRBJ1-5; clone size: few; CDR3 protein: CASTDRPGLGNQPQHF; CDR3 DNA: TGTGCCAGTACCGATAGGCCAGGGTTGGGCAATCAGCCCCAGCATTTT
D gene: -; V gene: TRBV4-1; J gene: TRBJ1-2; clone size: few; CDR3 protein: CASSQGWGAGNYGYTF; CDR3 DNA: TGCGCCAGCAGCCAAGGTTGGGGAGCGGGGAACTATGGCTACACCTTC
D gene: TRBD2; V gene: TRBV5-4; J gene: TRBJ2-1; clone size: few; CDR3 protein: CASSLAGGGAGGEQFF; CDR3 DNA: TGTGCCAGCAGCTTGGCCGGCGGGGGGGCCGGCGGTGAGCAGTTCTTC
D gene: -; V gene: TRBV19; J gene: TRBJ1-2; clone size: few; CDR3 protein: CASNSQTDGYTF; CDR3 DNA: TGTGCCAGTAATTCCCAGACGGATGGCTACACCTTC
D gene: -; V gene: TRBV27; J gene: TRBJ2-3; clone size: -; CDR3 protein: CASSYRLADTQYF; CDR3 DNA: TGTGCCAGCAGTTATCGCTTGGCAGATACGCAGTATTTT
D gene: -; V gene: TRBV20-1; J gene: TRBJ1-6; clone size: few; CDR3 protein: CSVASGAPSPLHF; CDR3 DNA: TGCAGTGTCGCTTCCGGGGCTCCCTCACCCCTCCACTTT
D gene: -; V gene: TRBV6-2/TRBV6-3; J gene: TRBJ1-5; clone size: -; CDR3 protein: CASRMTFSNQPQHF; CDR3 DNA: TGTGCCAGCAGGATGACTTTTAGCAATCAGCCCCAGCATTTT
D gene: TRBD2; V gene: TRBV11-3; J gene: TRBJ2-1; clone size: few; CDR3 protein: CASSLETGGMNEQFF; CDR3 DNA: TGTGCCAGCAGCTTAGAAACGGGGGGGATGAATGAGCAGTTCTTC
D gene: TRBD2; V gene: TRBV5-5; J gene: TRBJ2-2; clone size: few; CDR3 protein: CASSRTSGNTGELFF; CDR3 DNA: TGTGCCAGCAGCCGGACTAGCGGAAACACCGGGGAGCTGTTTTTT
D gene: -; V gene: TRBV4-1; J gene: TRBJ1-1; clone size: -; CDR3 protein: CASSQFQLNTEAFF; CDR3 DNA: TGCGCCAGCAGCCAGTTCCAGTTGAACACTGAAGCTTTCTTT
D gene: TRBD2; V gene: TRBV20-1; J gene: TRBJ2-3; clone size: many; CDR3 protein: CSAIQLAGRVDTQYF; CDR3 DNA: TGCAGTGCTATCCAACTAGCGGGGAGAGTGGATACGCAGTATTTT
D gene: -; V gene: TRBV7-9; J gene: TRBJ2-5; clone size: few; CDR3 protein: CARETTQETQYF; CDR3 DNA: TGTGCCAGGGAGACTACACAAGAGACCCAGTACTTC
D gene: TRBD1; V gene: TRBV29-1; J gene: TRBJ2-7; clone size: few; CDR3 protein: CSGRDRGLEQYF; CDR3 DNA: TGCAGCGGCCGAGACAGGGGCCTCGAGCAGTACTTC
D gene: -; V gene: TRBV4-1; J gene: TRBJ2-7; clone size: -; CDR3 protein: CASSQDGRDLSGPSYEQYF; CDR3 DNA: TGCGCCAGCAGCCAAGATGGGCGGGACCTTAGCGGACCCTCCTACGAGCAGTACTTC
D gene: -; V gene: TRBV29-1; J gene: TRBJ1-1; clone size: few; CDR3 protein: CSVPSGNTEAFF; CDR3 DNA: TGCAGCGTTCCTTCAGGGAACACTGAAGCTTTCTTT
D gene: -; V gene: TRBV29-1; J gene: TRBJ1-1; clone size: -; CDR3 protein: CSVGYTLNTEAFF; CDR3 DNA: TGCAGCGTTGGTTATACTTTGAACACTGAAGCTTTCTTT
D gene: -; V gene: TRBV7-2; J gene: TRBJ1-6; clone size: few; CDR3 protein: CASSLVRSSPLHF; CDR3 DNA: TGTGCCAGCAGCTTAGTCCGGAGTTCACCCCTCCACTTT
D gene: -; V gene: TRBV29-1; J gene: TRBJ2-6; clone size: -; CDR3 protein: CSVGRGANVLTF; CDR3 DNA: TGCAGCGTTGGGCGCGGGGCCAACGTCCTGACTTTC
D gene: -; V gene: TRBV9; J gene: TRBJ1-3; clone size: few; CDR3 protein: CASKGGDRDSGNTIYF; CDR3 DNA: TGTGCCAGCAAAGGGGGGGATCGAGACTCTGGAAACACCATATATTTT
D gene: -; V gene: TRBV7-2; J gene: TRBJ1-1; clone size: -; CDR3 protein: CASSSTPGDTEAFF; CDR3 DNA: TGTGCCAGCAGCTCCACCCCGGGGGACACTGAAGCTTTCTTT
D gene: TRBD2; V gene: TRBV4-3; J gene: TRBJ2-1; clone size: once; CDR3 protein: CASSQETSGTYNEQFF; CDR3 DNA: TGCGCCAGCAGCCAAGAGACTAGCGGGACGTACAATGAGCAGTTCTTC
D gene: -; V gene: TRBV7-8; J gene: TRBJ1-5; clone size: -; CDR3 protein: CASSLIVGGGNQPQHF; CDR3 DNA: TGTGCCAGCAGCTTAATCGTAGGCGGGGGGAATCAGCCCCAGCATTTT
D gene: TRBD2; V gene: TRBV5-4; J gene: TRBJ2-1; clone size: few; CDR3 protein: CASSIGLAGVNNEQFF; CDR3 DNA: TGTGCCAGCAGCATTGGTCTAGCGGGAGTCAACAATGAGCAGTTCTTC
D gene: -; V gene: TRBV9; J gene: TRBJ2-5; clone size: many; CDR3 protein: CASSVDVEETQYF; CDR3 DNA: TGTGCCAGCAGCGTAGACGTCGAAGAGACCCAGTACTTC
D gene: -; V gene: TRBV7-2; J gene: TRBJ2-1; clone size: -; CDR3 protein: CASSLLDTIEQFF; CDR3 DNA: TGTGCCAGCAGCTTATTAGACACCATTGAGCAGTTCTTC
D gene: -; V gene: TRBV5-1; J gene: TRBJ1-2; clone size: few; CDR3 protein: CASSLDSPYGYTF; CDR3 DNA: TGCGCCAGCAGCTTGGATTCACCTTATGGCTACACCTTC
D gene: -; V gene: TRBV5-1; J gene: TRBJ1-4; clone size: -; CDR3 protein: CASSPGGGPEKLFF; CDR3 DNA: TGCGCCAGCAGCCCCGGGGGGGGTCCAGAAAAACTGTTTTTT
D gene: -; V gene: TRBV15; J gene: TRBJ2-7; clone size: -; CDR3 protein: CATSPGNHLRYEQYF; CDR3 DNA: TGTGCCACCAGCCCGGGCAACCACCTTCGCTACGAGCAGTACTTC
D gene: TRBD2; V gene: TRBV20-1; J gene: TRBJ2-1; clone size: once; CDR3 protein: CSARDRGGRGLGIYNEQFF; CDR3 DNA: TGCAGTGCTAGAGATCGAGGAGGCCGCGGACTAGGTATCTACAATGAGCAGTTCTTC
D gene: -; V gene: TRBV21-1; J gene: TRBJ2-3; clone size: -; CDR3 protein: CATYLGLADTDTQYF; CDR3 DNA: TGTGCCACCTACCTCGGACTAGCGGATACAGATACGCAGTATTTT
D gene: -; V gene: TRBV24-1; J gene: TRBJ2-7; clone size: -; CDR3 protein: CATSDGYEQYF; CDR3 DNA: TGTGCCACCAGTGACGGATACGAGCAGTACTTC